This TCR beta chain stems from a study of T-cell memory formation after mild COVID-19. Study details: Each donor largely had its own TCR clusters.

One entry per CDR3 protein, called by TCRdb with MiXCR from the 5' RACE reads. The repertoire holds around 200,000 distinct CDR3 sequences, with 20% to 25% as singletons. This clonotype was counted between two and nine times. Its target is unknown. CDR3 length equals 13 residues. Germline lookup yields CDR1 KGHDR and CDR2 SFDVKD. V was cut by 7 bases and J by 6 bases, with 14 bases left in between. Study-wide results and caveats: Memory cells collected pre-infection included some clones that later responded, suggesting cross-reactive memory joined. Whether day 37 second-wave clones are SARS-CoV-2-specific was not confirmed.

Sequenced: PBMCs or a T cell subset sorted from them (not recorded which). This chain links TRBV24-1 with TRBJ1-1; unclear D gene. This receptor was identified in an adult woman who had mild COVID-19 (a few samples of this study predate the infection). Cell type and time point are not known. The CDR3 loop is CATRGVDEAEAFF. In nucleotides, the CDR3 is TGTGCCACCAGGGGCGTGGATGAGGCTGAAGCTTTCTTT.